This TCR beta chain was identified in a study of blood T cell repertoires in COVID-19. Study-wide context: Acute-phase and convalescent COVID-19 samples originated in the United States, Italy and Spain. PBMCs, B-cell-depleted T cells, or T cells provided the cDNA or gDNA that made up the material.

Under the authors' procedure: By means of reference gene primer amplification, nucleated cell counts were estimated. Sequenced by immunoSEQ multiplex PCR; TCRdb stores in-frame clones only, minus some. Clone size and the V and J calls come from that table; the DNA yielded D and trimming. The sample consists of 350,000 to 450,000 clones, 85% of them appearing once. Trimming at V came to 5 bases and at J to 0 bases, leaving 7 bases not matched to a gene. CDR1 is MNHEY and CDR2 is SMNVEV in the germline V gene (reference sequence). The CDR3 totals 16 residues. The sequenced sample was peripheral blood. This TCR derives from a woman aged 18-29 years with acute or convalescent COVID-19. This chain links TRBV27 with TRBJ2-1; 7 nucleotides align to TRBD2. CDR3 in amino acids: CASSPWGGSSYNEQFF. CDR3 bases: TGTGCCAGCAGTCCCTGGGGCGGGAGCTCCTACAATGAGCAGTTCTTC.